The entry that follows covers one T cell receptor (beta chain) sequence. This clonotype was observed at least ten times. This receptor's antigen is unknown. The input lacks base qualities; no much larger clone sits a single base away. A distance of 5 bases separates the germline ends of V and J, which lose 2 bases and 8 bases respectively. The CDR3 measures 11 amino acids from cysteine to phenylalanine. Only the CDR3 region is kept as DNA, spanning 33 bases read in frame from base 1. Per the germline V gene (reference sequence), SGHKS is the CDR1 and YYEKEE is the CDR2. The data originate from a study of T-cell memory formation after mild COVID-19 (dated by TCRdb to the early 2020s). Broadly, across the study: TCR sequence clusters from the two donors were found to be largely donor specific. The cohort comprised two young, previously healthy adult volunteers, one female and one male. In a couple of donors, T-cell clones that expanded and contracted after mild COVID-19 were tracked by sequencing TCRalpha and TCRbeta repertoires over time.

Overall results and qualifications from the work: Contracting CD4+ clones appeared mostly in the CM and EM memory subsets, whereas CD8+ clones were enriched in EMRA. SARS-CoV-2 specificity was not confirmed for the second-wave clones peaking on day 37. The study included only a couple of mild cases, and larger cohorts that include severe cases with pre-infection samples were judged to be necessary. Some responding clones were detected in pre-infection memory, suggesting pre-existing cross-reactive memory T cells joined the SARS-CoV-2 response. Clones contracting from day 15 to 85 had balanced CD4/CD8 phenotypes, while a second wave expanding from day 15 to 37 was biased towards CD4+.

PBMCs were isolated by Ficoll-Paque density gradient centrifugation. Sequencing was carried out with an Illumina NovaSeq 6000. cDNA libraries for TCRalpha and TCRbeta were prepared by 5'RACE using constant-segment primers, with sample barcodes and unique molecular identifiers added. RNA was extracted from every sample with Trizol reagent. The libraries were amplified in two PCR steps, and the second step added a second sample barcode and Illumina TruSeq adapters. Sequencing of the libraries was done on an Illumina NovaSeq, producing 2 x 150 bp paired-end reads. In the authors' own workflow: Demultiplexing of reads and collapsing into UMI-guided consensus sequences were performed with migec v1.2.7. Using mixcr v2.1.11, UMI consensuses were aligned to TRA and TRB V and J templates and then assembled into clonotypes. Expanded or contracted clonotypes were those called significant by both edgeR and NoisET, with noise models trained on biological replicates. For edgeR calls, a false discovery rate-adjusted p below 0.01 and a log2 fold-change threshold of 1 were applied. As an exploratory analysis of dynamics, PCA with hierarchical clustering was applied to max-normalized trajectories of the 1000 most abundant clonotypes. Each responding clone was given a CD4 or CD8 phenotype based on the CD4+ and CD8+ repertoires, which had been sequenced separately. TCRdb redid the processing of the public reads, applying fastp at Q25 and MiXCR, and retained in-frame beta chains. Rows are unified per CDR3 protein, each entry keeping the most common DNA and genes. The V and J calls shown here were made by TCRdb, not taken from the authors' results. In this sample the table shows roughly 160,000 distinct CDR3 sequences, around a tenth of which occur a single time. Jointly, the top ten make up 3.5% to 4.5% of the sample.

The chain links TRBV5-5 with TRBJ2-1, with the D gene uncertain. The sequenced material came from PBMCs or a T cell subset sorted from them (not recorded which). The TCR was taken from a young man who had mild COVID-19 (a few samples of this study predate the infection). The sample titles of this study are shuffled in the database, so cell type and time point are left out; the donor was told from shared clones. The CDR3 region reads CASSFLDEQFF. DNA sequence: TGTGCCAGCAGCTTCTTGGATGAGCAGTTCTTC.